These T cell receptor beta chains were read from a single sample in a study of blood T cell repertoires in COVID-19. The repertoire was sequenced with immunoSEQ multiplex PCR; TCRdb's copy has only in-frame clones and lacks some. The repertoire includes roughly 340,000 clones, roughly 90% of them detected once, and more than 5.5% sits in the top ten. Sequenced sample: peripheral blood. These receptors came from a woman in her 70s with COVID-19, enrolled during active disease. The CDR3 runs from the conserved cysteine through the conserved F or W. A D gene is named only where the DNA matches it firmly. Clone size is given for some rows only: seen once, a few or many times, or a class if the clone is expanded.

>TRBV6-2/TRBV6-3|TRBJ2-2|TRBD1|-
TGTGCCAGCAGTTACGGTGGACAGGTCGCGAACACCGGGGAGCTGTTTTTT
CASSYGGQVANTGELFF
>TRBV12-3/TRBV12-4|TRBJ1-2|TRBD1|-
TGTGCCAGCAGTTTTGAGGGGGCAATCGGCTACACCTTC
CASSFEGAIGYTF
>TRBV7-2|TRBJ1-1|-|-
TGTGCCAGCAGCACAGATTACGCTGAAGCTTTCTTT
CASSTDYAEAFF
>TRBV21-1|TRBJ2-7|-|-
TGTGCCAGCAGCAGGCGGGACAGGGGCCTCGAGCAGTACTTC
CASSRRDRGLEQYF
>TRBV6-5|TRBJ2-7|-|-
TGTGCCAGCAGTTCCCGTACAGGGGAGCAGTACTTC
CASSSRTGEQYF
>TRBV2|TRBJ2-5|TRBD1|-
TGTGCCAGCACCCGGGACAGGGTTGAGACCCAGTACTTC
CASTRDRVETQYF
>TRBV19|TRBJ2-5|-|-
TGTGCCAGTAGTATAGATGTCACAGGCGGAGAGGAGACCCAGTACTTC
CASSIDVTGGEETQYF
>TRBV7-9|TRBJ1-1|TRBD1|-
TGTGCCAGCAGCGGGACAGGACCTGAAGCTTTCTTT
CASSGTGPEAFF
>TRBV9|TRBJ1-2|-|-
TGTGCCAGCAGCGTAGTATCGGGGAACTATGGCTACACCTTC
CASSVVSGNYGYTF
>TRBV30|TRBJ2-7|TRBD2|once
TGTGCCTGGAGTGGAGCGGGGGATCTTCGAGAGCAGTACTTC
CAWSGAGDLREQYF
>TRBV6-5|TRBJ1-4|-|-
TGTGCCAGCAGTCCGACAGGAGATGAAAAACTGTTTTTT
CASSPTGDEKLFF
>TRBV5-8|TRBJ2-4|-|once
TGTGCCAGCAGCTTGGGCAGGCTGGTAGCCAAAAACATTCAGTACTTC
CASSLGRLVAKNIQYF
>TRBV19|TRBJ2-2|-|-
TGTGCCAGTAGCCGGACCAGGACAGTCGGGGAGCTGTTTTTT
CASSRTRTVGELFF
>TRBV14|TRBJ1-4|-|-
TGTGCCAGCAGCCAAGTCGGTTTTAATGAAAAACTGTTTTTT
CASSQVGFNEKLFF
>TRBV25-1|TRBJ2-7|-|once
TGTGCCAGCACATACAAAAGCTCCTACGAGCAGTACTTC
CASTYKSSYEQYF
>TRBV5-1|TRBJ1-6|-|-
TGCGCCAGCAGCTTGAGCTCCGACTCGTATTCACCCCTCCACTTT
CASSLSSDSYSPLHF
>TRBV7-2|TRBJ2-7|-|-
TGTGCCAGCAGCTCGAAGCGGCAGAGCTCCTACGAGCAGTACTTC
CASSSKRQSSYEQYF
>TRBV19|TRBJ2-7|-|-
TGTGCCAGTAGTATTCTGCCAGGGGGGTACGAGCAGTACTTC
CASSILPGGYEQYF
>TRBV3-1/TRBV3-2|TRBJ2-4|TRBD2|-
TGTGCCAGCAGCCAAGATGGCCTAGCGGTAGCCAAAAACATTCAGTACTTC
CASSQDGLAVAKNIQYF
>TRBV7-2|TRBJ2-2|-|-
TGTGCCAGCAGCTTAGCGAATTCGAGGGAGGCCGGGGAGCTGTTTTTT
CASSLANSREAGELFF
>TRBV11-1|TRBJ1-1|-|-
TGTGCCAGCAGCTTACCCACCGGGACTGAAGCTTTCTTT
CASSLPTGTEAFF
>TRBV12-3/TRBV12-4|TRBJ2-7|TRBD1|-
TGTGCCAGCACGACAGGGCACGACTACGAGCAGTACTTC
CASTTGHDYEQYF
>TRBV3-1/TRBV3-2|TRBJ2-4|TRBD2|-
TGTGCCAGCAGCCAAGATGTGAGCGGGGGTTTCGCCAAAAACATTCAGTACTTC
CASSQDVSGGFAKNIQYF
>TRBV7-9|TRBJ2-5|TRBD2|-
TGTGCCAGCAGCAAGGGGGGACTAGAGGGCGAGACCCAGTACTTC
CASSKGGLEGETQYF
>TRBV9|TRBJ2-3|TRBD2|-
TGTGCCAGCAGCCCCCGTTTGGCGGGGGGGGGTACAGATACGCAGTATTTT
CASSPRLAGGGTDTQYF
>TRBV6-5|TRBJ2-7|TRBD1|-
TGTGCCAGCAGCTGGACAGGGGACACCTACGAGCAGTACTTC
CASSWTGDTYEQYF
>TRBV24-1|TRBJ1-3|TRBD1|-
TGTGCCACCAGTGCCACCGGGACAGGGGGCCAAGGAAACACCATATATTTT
CATSATGTGGQGNTIYF
>TRBV10-1|TRBJ1-2|-|-
TGCGCCAGCAGTGAGTCACAGGGATATGGCTACACCTTC
CASSESQGYGYTF
>TRBV6-5|TRBJ1-4|-|-
TGTGCCAGCAGTTTCAAACCGGGACACACTAATGAAAAACTGTTTTTT
CASSFKPGHTNEKLFF
>TRBV6-1|TRBJ1-1|-|-
TGTGCCAGCAGTGATTTGGGGGGTTCGGCCGCTGAAGCTTTCTTT
CASSDLGGSAAEAFF
>TRBV5-4|TRBJ1-1|-|few
TGTGCCAGCAGCTTGACGAGGGTCCATGGGGACACTGAAGCTTTCTTT
CASSLTRVHGDTEAFF
>TRBV12-2|TRBJ1-6|-|-
TGTGCAAGTCGCTTAGCGCTGTCCGGGGTGCCCTCCTATAATTCACCCCTCCACTTT
CASRLALSGVPSYNSPLHF
>TRBV27|TRBJ1-5|-|-
TGTGCCAGCAGTTTGGGGAGGGGTAATCAGCCCCAGCATTTT
CASSLGRGNQPQHF
>TRBV7-7|TRBJ2-1|TRBD2|-
TGTGCCAGCAGCTTAAGGGCTAGCGGGGGGGCCAGCCCCTACAATGAGCAGTTCTTC
CASSLRASGGASPYNEQFF
>TRBV29-1|TRBJ1-1|-|-
TGCAGCGCGATTTCACAGGTTAGCACTGAAGCTTTCTTT
CSAISQVSTEAFF
>TRBV5-1|TRBJ2-7|-|-
TGCGCCAGCAGGGCCGCCTACGAGCAGTACTTC
CASRAAYEQYF
>TRBV6-5|TRBJ2-1|-|-
TGTGCCAGCAGTCTCGGAACGGGGAGGCAGTTCTTC
CASSLGTGRQFF
>TRBV6-5|TRBJ2-1|-|few
TGTGCCAGCAGTCGACATTCAGGGATGCCTGAGCAGTTCTTC
CASSRHSGMPEQFF
>TRBV2|TRBJ2-3|-|once
TGTGCCAGCAGTGAACGACTTAAAGATACGCAGTATTTT
CASSERLKDTQYF
>TRBV5-1|TRBJ2-1|TRBD2|-
TGCGCCAGCAGCTTGGGGCGACTAGCGGGGGGCCTAGAGCAGTTCTTC
CASSLGRLAGGLEQFF
>TRBV6-6|TRBJ1-5|TRBD1|-
TGTGCCAGCAGTTCCCAGGGGGCACCCCAGCCCCAGCATTTT
CASSSQGAPQPQHF
>TRBV19|TRBJ2-1|TRBD1|-
TGTGCCAGTAGGCCACAAGGACAGGGTTACAATGAGCAGTTCTTC
CASRPQGQGYNEQFF
>TRBV5-1|TRBJ2-7|TRBD1|-
TGCGCCAGCAGCTTGGGTCAGGGGGTCTACGAGCAGTACTTC
CASSLGQGVYEQYF
>TRBV19|TRBJ1-1|TRBD1|-
TGTGCCAGTGGTGGTGCAGGGGGATTCGCTGAAGCTTTCTTT
CASGGAGGFAEAFF
>TRBV27|TRBJ1-2|-|-
TGTGCCAGCAGTTTCTCCCTCTCGGGGAGGGGTGATGGCTACACCTTC
CASSFSLSGRGDGYTF
>TRBV5-1|TRBJ1-4|-|few
TGCGCCAGCAGCCGGGAGGGGGCTAATGAAAAACTGTTTTTT
CASSREGANEKLFF
>TRBV7-8|TRBJ2-2|-|-
TGTGCCAGCCCGGGCGGGGATTACACCGGGGAGCTGTTTTTT
CASPGGDYTGELFF